These 5 T cell receptor beta chains were all obtained from the same sample, sequenced in a study of blood T cell repertoires in COVID-19. Profiling relied on immunoSEQ multiplex PCR, and the TCRdb table lists in-frame clones only, not all of them. The sample holds around 330,000 clones, approximately 89% seen once. The sample taken for sequencing was PBMCs or T cells enriched from blood (not recorded which). The origin of the receptors is a woman aged 40 to 55 who had recovered from COVID-19.

The rearrangement links TRBV7-9 to TRBJ1-2; D not certain. The CDR3 runs 19 residues. V was cut by 2 bases and J by 1 base, with 23 bases left in between. Germline V gives CDR1 SEHNR, CDR2 FQNEAQ (reference sequence). CDR3 nucleotides: TGTGCCAGCAGCTTATTACGCCGCCCCCAGGAGGGCGGTAACTATGGCTACACCTTC. This sequence encodes CASSLLRRPQEGGNYGYTF.

This clone appeared a few times. The chain recombines TRBV7-3 with TRBJ2-2, with 7 nucleotides matching TRBD2. Germline CDR1 reads SGHTA; CDR2 reads FQGTGA. CDR3 length: 14 amino acids. V lost 3 bases, J lost 5 bases, and 3 bases stayed unmatched. The CDR3 here is CASSFGTTTGELFF. In DNA form, the CDR3 reads TGTGCCAGCAGCTTTGGGACTACTACCGGGGAGCTGTTTTTT.

The chain recombines TRBV3-1 (or the pseudogene TRBV3-2) with TRBJ2-1, with TRBD2 matching 11 bases. The V gene's germline CDR1 is LGHDT and CDR2 YNNKEL (reference sequence). The length of the CDR3 is 16 residues. The V segment lost 3 bases and the J segment 9 bases; nucleotides outside the gene matches: 10. CDR3 region: CASSHYSGRAGGEQFF. The CDR3 DNA reads as TGTGCCAGCAGCCATTATAGCGGGAGGGCCGGCGGTGAGCAGTTCTTC.

This chain connects TRBV11-2 to TRBJ2-3; 12 bases align to TRBD2. Germline CDR1 SGHAT, CDR2 FQNNGV. The CDR3 contains 16 residues. V shed 6 bases, J shed 7 bases, and the junction held 11 bases outside the gene matches. CDR3 nucleotides: TGTGCCAGCAGTTCTACCCGACTAGCGGGGGCACATACGCAGTATTTT. Translated, it gives CASSSTRLAGAHTQYF.

CDR3 sequence: CASSQDVQRASGANVLTF. DNA of the CDR3: TGTGCCAGCAGCCAAGACGTGCAGCGGGCCTCTGGGGCCAACGTCCTGACTTTC. V is TRBV3-1 (or the pseudogene TRBV3-2) and J is TRBJ2-6; D may be TRBD2 (6 bases). This CDR3 contains 18 residues. From germline, CDR1 is LGHDT and CDR2 YNNKEL (reference sequence). Trimming took 0 bases from V and 0 from J, leaving 12 bases between them.